The rows below give T cell receptor beta chains drawn from one sample of a study of blood T cell repertoires in COVID-19. Produced via immunoSEQ multiplex PCR; TCRdb's table is partial and in-frame only. The sample carries about 150,000 clones, around 80% recorded once. Sequencing used peripheral blood. These receptors were obtained from a woman in her 70s who had recovered from COVID-19. Each CDR3 is given with its conserved first and last residue.

TRBV5-6	TRBJ2-2	CASTRGQRGPTGELFF
TRBV6-5	TRBJ2-3	CASGRGPDTQYF
TRBV4-1	TRBJ1-6	CASSQDRRGSYNSPLHF
TRBV15	TRBJ2-2	CATSRDLGGLAANTGELFF
TRBV30	TRBJ1-5	CAWTSGRAHQPQHF
TRBV25-1	TRBJ1-3	CASSEWRAGSSGNTIYF
TRBV5-1	TRBJ2-5	CASESTGAPRETQYF
TRBV11-2	TRBJ2-5	CASSLETSGGAQYF
TRBV2	TRBJ2-1	CASSTDSRGEQFF
TRBV2	TRBJ2-5	CASSETPGGETQYF
TRBV5-1	TRBJ2-1	CASSLATSGGPMNEQFF
TRBV10-3	TRBJ2-1	CAIRGREGFNEQFF